Sequencing of this TCR beta chain was carried out in a study of identical twins. This clonotype was observed a few times. Its antigen is not known. Germline V gene lookup returns CDR1 DFQATT and CDR2 SNEGSKA (reference sequence). This CDR3 comprises 13 residues. V was pared by 2 bases and J by 8 bases, with 13 bases between. Study-wide results and limits: Models underestimated how often monozygotic twins shared out-of-frame TCR alpha. Twin-shared out-of-frame alpha sequences were enriched for low generation probability.

TCRdb redid the calling of the 5' RACE reads with MiXCR, one entry per CDR3 protein. The sample has 430,000 or so distinct CDR3 sequences; approximately 24% are singletons. These same data were also listed under a study on T cells expressing NK-cell markers. Per that study: The sorts in several experiments were restricted to alpha-beta TCR T cells by an anti-gamma-delta TCR antibody.

This chain links TRBV20-1 with TRBJ2-1; possible D gene TRBD2, 6 bases. The sample was CD4+ T cells sorted from blood. This sequence originates from a woman aged 18-29 years in good health. The CDR3 nucleotides are TGCAGTGCTAGATTCGGGAGTTCCTATGAGCAGTTCTTC. The encoded protein is CSARFGSSYEQFF.